This T cell receptor (beta chain) originates from a study of molecular identifiers for immune sequencing clone quantification. Sorted cell numbers of about 17,000 to 1,100,000, with 10%, 30% or 50% RNA, served as input for naive CD8 libraries. MiXCR was run by TCRdb on the PCR reads, yielding one entry per CDR3 protein. This repertoire shows about 500,000 distinct CDR3 sequences, approximately 25% found once; its top ten account for around 0.76%. After removal of 6 bases from V and 6 bases from J, the junction contained 14 bases not matched to a gene. The CDR3 is made up of 18 amino acids. The germline gives CDR1 MNHEY, CDR2 SVGAGI.

This chain links TRBV6-5 with TRBJ2-1, with 13 bases fitting TRBD2. The TCR was taken from a human donor in good health. Some libraries in this study had Jurkat cell RNA spiked in. The specimen sequenced was naive CD8+ T cells from blood, with Jurkat cell RNA spiked in. This sample's subset: FACS-sorted CD8+CD4-CCR7+CD45RA+ naive T cells. In DNA form, the CDR3 reads TGTGCCAGCAGCCCCACTAGCGGGGGGGCCAGGATCTCCAATGAGCAGTTCTTC. Its translation is CASSPTSGGARISNEQFF.